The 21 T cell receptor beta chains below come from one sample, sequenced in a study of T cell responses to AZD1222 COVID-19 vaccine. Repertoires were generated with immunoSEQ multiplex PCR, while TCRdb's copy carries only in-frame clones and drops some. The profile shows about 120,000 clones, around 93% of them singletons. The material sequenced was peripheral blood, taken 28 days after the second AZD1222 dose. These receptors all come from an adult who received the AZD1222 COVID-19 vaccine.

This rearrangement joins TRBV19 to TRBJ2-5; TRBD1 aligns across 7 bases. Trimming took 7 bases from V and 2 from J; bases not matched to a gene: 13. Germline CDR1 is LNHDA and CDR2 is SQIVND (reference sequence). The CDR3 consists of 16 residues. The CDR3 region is CASKRAGTAMQETQYF. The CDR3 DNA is TGTGCCAGTAAAAGAGCTGGGACAGCAATGCAAGAGACCCAGTACTTC.

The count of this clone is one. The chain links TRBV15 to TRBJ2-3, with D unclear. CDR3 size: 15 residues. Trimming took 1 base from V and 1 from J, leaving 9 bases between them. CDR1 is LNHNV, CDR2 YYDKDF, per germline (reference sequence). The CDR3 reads CATSRVHTRTDTQYF. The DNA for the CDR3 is TGTGCCACCAGCAGAGTGCACACCCGCACAGATACGCAGTATTTT.

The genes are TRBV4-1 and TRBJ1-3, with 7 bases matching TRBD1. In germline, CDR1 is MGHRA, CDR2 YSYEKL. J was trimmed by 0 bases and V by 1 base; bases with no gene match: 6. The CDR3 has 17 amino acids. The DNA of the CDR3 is TGCGCCAGCAGCCAAGCTCCCGACAGGGTCTCTGGAAACACCATATATTTT. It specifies CASSQAPDRVSGNTIYF.

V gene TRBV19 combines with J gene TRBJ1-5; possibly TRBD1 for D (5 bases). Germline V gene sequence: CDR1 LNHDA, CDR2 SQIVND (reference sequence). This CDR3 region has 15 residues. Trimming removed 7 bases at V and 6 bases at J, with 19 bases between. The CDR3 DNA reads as TGTGCCAGTACCGTGACAGCCGCAGCAACTCAGCCCCAGCATTTT. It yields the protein CASTVTAAATQPQHF.

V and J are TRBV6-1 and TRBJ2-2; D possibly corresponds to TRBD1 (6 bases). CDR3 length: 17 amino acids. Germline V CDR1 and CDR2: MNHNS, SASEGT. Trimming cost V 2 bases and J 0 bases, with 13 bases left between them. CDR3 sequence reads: CASSEPPGHSNTGELFF. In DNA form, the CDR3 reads TGTGCCAGCAGTGAACCCCCGGGACACTCGAACACCGGGGAGCTGTTTTTT.

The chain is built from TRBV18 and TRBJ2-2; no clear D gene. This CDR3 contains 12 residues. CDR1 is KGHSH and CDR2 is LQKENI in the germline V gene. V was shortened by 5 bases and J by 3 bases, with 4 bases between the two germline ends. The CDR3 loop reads CASSTYTGELFF. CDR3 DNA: TGTGCCAGCTCAACGTACACCGGGGAGCTGTTTTTT.

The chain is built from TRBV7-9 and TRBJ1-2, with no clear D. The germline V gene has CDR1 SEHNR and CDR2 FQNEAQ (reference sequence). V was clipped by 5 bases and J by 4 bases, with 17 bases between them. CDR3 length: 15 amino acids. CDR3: CASSPNTVALYGYTF. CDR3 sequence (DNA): TGTGCCAGCAGCCCTAATACGGTCGCGCTCTATGGCTACACCTTC.

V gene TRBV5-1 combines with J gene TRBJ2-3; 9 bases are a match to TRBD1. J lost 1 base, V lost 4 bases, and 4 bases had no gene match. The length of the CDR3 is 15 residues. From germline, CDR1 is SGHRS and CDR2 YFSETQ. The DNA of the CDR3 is TGCGCCAGCAGCCCCGACAGGGGGGGCACAGATACGCAGTATTTT. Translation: CASSPDRGGTDTQYF.

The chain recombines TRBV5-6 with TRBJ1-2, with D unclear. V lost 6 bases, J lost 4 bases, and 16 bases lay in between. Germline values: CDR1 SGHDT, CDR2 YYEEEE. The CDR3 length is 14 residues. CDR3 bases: TGTGCCAGCACCTCCTCGCCGGCTCTCTATGGCTACACCTTC. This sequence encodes CASTSSPALYGYTF.

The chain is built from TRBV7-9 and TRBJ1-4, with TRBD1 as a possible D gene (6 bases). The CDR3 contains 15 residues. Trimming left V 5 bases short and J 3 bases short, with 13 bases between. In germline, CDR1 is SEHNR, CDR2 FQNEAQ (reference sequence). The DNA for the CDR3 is TGTGCCAGCAGCCGACAACAGGGCGCTAATGAAAAACTGTTTTTT. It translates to CASSRQQGANEKLFF.

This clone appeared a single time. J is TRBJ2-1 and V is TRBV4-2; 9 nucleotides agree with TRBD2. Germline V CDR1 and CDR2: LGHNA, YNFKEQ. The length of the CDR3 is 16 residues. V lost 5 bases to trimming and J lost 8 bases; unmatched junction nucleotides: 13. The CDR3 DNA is TGTGCCAGCAGCTCGGTGATGAGCGGGGGGAGGCATGAGCAGTTCTTC. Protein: CASSSVMSGGRHEQFF.

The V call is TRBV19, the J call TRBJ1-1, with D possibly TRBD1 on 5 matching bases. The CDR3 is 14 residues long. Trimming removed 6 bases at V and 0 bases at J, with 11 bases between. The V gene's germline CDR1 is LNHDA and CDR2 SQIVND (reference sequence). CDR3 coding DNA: TGTGCCAGTAGCATACAGGCGGTGAACACTGAAGCTTTCTTT. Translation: CASSIQAVNTEAFF.

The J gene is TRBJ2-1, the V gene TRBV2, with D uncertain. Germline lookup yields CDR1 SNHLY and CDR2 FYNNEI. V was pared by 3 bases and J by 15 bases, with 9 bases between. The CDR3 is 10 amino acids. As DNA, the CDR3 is TGTGCCAGCAGTGAGGGTCTTGCGTTCTTC. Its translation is CASSEGLAFF.

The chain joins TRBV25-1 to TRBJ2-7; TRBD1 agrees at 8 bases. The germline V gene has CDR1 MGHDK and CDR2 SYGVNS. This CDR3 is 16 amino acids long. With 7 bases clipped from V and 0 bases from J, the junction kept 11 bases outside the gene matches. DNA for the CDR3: TGTGCCAGCACGATGACAGGGGTAGGAAACTCCTACGAGCAGTACTTC. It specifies CASTMTGVGNSYEQYF.

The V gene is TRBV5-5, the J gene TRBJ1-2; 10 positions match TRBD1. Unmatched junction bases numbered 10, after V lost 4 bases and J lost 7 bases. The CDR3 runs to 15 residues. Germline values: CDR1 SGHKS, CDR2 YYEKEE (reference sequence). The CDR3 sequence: CASSLTDRGQGGYTF. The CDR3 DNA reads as TGTGCCAGCAGCCTAACCGACAGGGGGCAGGGTGGCTACACCTTC.

CDR3 coding DNA: TGTGCCAGCAGCTTAGGGCAGGGGGAATACTCACCCCTCCACTTT. It encodes CASSLGQGEYSPLHF. V gene TRBV7-9 combines with J gene TRBJ1-6; the match to TRBD1 covers 7 bases. The germline V gene has CDR1 SEHNR and CDR2 FQNEAQ (reference sequence). Germline trimming cut 1 base from V and 10 bases from J; bases unmatched to any gene: 7. This CDR3 spans 15 amino acids. Drawing the rest from reference TRBV7-9 and TRBJ1-6, the complete variable domain is DTGVSQNPRHKITKRGQNVTFRCDPISEHNRLYWYRQTLGQGPEFLTYFQNEAQLEKSRLLSDRFSAERPKGSFSTLEIQRTEQGDSAMYLCASSLGQGEYSPLHFGNGTRLTVT.

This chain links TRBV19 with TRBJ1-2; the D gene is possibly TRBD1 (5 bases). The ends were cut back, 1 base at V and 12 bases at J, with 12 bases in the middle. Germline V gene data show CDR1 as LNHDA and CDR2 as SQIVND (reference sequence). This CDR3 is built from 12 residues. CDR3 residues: CASSIGGPGNTF. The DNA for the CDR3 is TGTGCCAGTAGTATAGGCGGGCCAGGGAACACCTTC.

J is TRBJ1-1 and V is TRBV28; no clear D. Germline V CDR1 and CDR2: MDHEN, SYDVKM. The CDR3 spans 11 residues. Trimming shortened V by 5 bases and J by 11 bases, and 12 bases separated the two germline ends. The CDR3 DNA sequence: TGTGCCAGCAGTCTAGGACTGGGGGCTTTCTTT. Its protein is CASSLGLGAFF.

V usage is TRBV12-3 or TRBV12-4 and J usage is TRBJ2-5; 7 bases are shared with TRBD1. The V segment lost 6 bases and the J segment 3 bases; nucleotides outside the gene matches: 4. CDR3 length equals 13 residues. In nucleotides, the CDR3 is TGTGCCAGCAGGAGAGACAGGGAAGAGACCCAGTACTTC. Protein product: CASRRDREETQYF.

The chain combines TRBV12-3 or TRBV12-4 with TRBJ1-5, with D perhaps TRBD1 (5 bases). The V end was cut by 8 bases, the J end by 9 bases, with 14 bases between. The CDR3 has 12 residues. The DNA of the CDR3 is TGTGCCAGCGGGACGGGAGAAAGGCCCCAGCATTTT. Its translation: CASGTGERPQHF.

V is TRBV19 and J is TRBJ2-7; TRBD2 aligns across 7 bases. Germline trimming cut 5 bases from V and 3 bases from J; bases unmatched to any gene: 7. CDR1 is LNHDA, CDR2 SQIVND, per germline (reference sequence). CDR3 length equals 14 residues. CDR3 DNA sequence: TGTGCCAGTAGTGCCCGTCTAGCGGACTACGAGCAGTACTTC. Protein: CASSARLADYEQYF.